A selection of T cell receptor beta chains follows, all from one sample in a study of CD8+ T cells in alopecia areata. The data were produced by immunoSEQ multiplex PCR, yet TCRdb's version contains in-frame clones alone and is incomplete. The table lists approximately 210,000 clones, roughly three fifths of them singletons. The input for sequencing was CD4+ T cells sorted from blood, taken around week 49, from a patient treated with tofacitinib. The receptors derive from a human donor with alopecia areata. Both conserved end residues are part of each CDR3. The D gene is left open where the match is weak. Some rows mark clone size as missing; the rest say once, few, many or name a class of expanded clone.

TGTGCCAGCAGCCGACAGACTAATGAAAAACTGTTTTTT,CASSRQTNEKLFF,NA,TRBV9,NA,TRBJ1-4
TGTGCCTGGAGTGGACTAGCAGCAGATACGCAGTATTTT,CAWSGLAADTQYF,TRBD2,TRBV30,NA,TRBJ2-3
TGTGCCAGCTCACCTTCAGGGTCCTACGAGCAGTACTTC,CASSPSGSYEQYF,NA,TRBV18,NA,TRBJ2-7
TGCAGCGTGGGACTCACCCAAGAGACCCAGTACTTC,CSVGLTQETQYF,NA,TRBV29-1,few,TRBJ2-5
TGCAGCGTTGGGATTAGGTTGGGCACTGAAGCTTTCTTT,CSVGIRLGTEAFF,NA,TRBV29-1,NA,TRBJ1-1
TGTGCCAGCAGCTCGGGACTAGCGGGGGCCCTGAGTCCTGAGCAGTTCTTC,CASSSGLAGALSPEQFF,TRBD2,TRBV13,NA,TRBJ2-1
TGTGCCTGGACTAGGTGGGACTCTAACTATGGCTACACCTTC,CAWTRWDSNYGYTF,NA,TRBV30,few,TRBJ1-2
TGCAGCGTTGAGGTCGGGACAGGGGGCGTCGGTGGCTACACCTTC,CSVEVGTGGVGGYTF,TRBD1,TRBV29-1,once,TRBJ1-2
TGTGCCTGGAGTGTGCCACTCAGCGAAGCTTTCTTT,CAWSVPLSEAFF,NA,TRBV30,NA,TRBJ1-1
TGTGCCTGGAGTGTAAGAGGGCCGAACACCGGGGAGCTGTTTTTT,CAWSVRGPNTGELFF,NA,TRBV30,NA,TRBJ2-2
TGCAGCGTTGAGGATGCGGGGGGCAGGGCAGATACGCAGTATTTT,CSVEDAGGRADTQYF,TRBD2,TRBV29-1,NA,TRBJ2-3
TGTGCCCAATTCACTAGCGGGGTTTTCAATGAGCAGTTCTTC,CAQFTSGVFNEQFF,TRBD2,TRBV5-4,NA,TRBJ2-1
TGTGCCAGCAGTGACACAGGGCTTGGCTACACCTTC,CASSDTGLGYTF,NA,TRBV25-1,NA,TRBJ1-2
TGCGCCAGCAGCTTAGTAGCGGGGGCCACCGGGGAGCTGTTTTTT,CASSLVAGATGELFF,TRBD2,TRBV5-1,once,TRBJ2-2
TGCAGCGTTGAACCACGGGCCAGCTATGGCTACACCTTC,CSVEPRASYGYTF,NA,TRBV29-1,few,TRBJ1-2
TGTGCCAGCAGCTATACAGGGGCTGGGGCCAACGTCCTGACTTTC,CASSYTGAGANVLTF,TRBD1,TRBV6-5,NA,TRBJ2-6
TGTGCCAGCAACTTCGGGACGGCTAACTATGGCTACACCTTC,CASNFGTANYGYTF,NA,TRBV7-2,NA,TRBJ1-2
TGTGCCAGCACCCCGAGCTGGGGAGAGACCCAGTACTTC,CASTPSWGETQYF,NA,TRBV7-7,NA,TRBJ2-5
TGTGCCAGCTCCGGGACCTTACCAAAGGAGACTGAAGCTTTCTTT,CASSGTLPKETEAFF,NA,TRBV6-1,NA,TRBJ1-1
TGCGCCAGCAGCCCAACATCGGGGGCCCGACAAGAGACCCAGTACTTC,CASSPTSGARQETQYF,NA,TRBV4-3,NA,TRBJ2-5